The rows below give T cell receptor beta chains drawn from one sample of a study of blood T cells in healthy people across ages. TCRdb re-derived calls from the 5' RACE reads in MiXCR, one entry per CDR3 protein. The data hold about 630,000 distinct CDR3 sequences, with 20% to 25% observed a single time. Sequencing input: blood. Receptors originate from a man in his 70s in good health. Each CDR3 is given with its conserved first and last residue. Each record gives: J gene, clone size, V gene, D gene, CDR3 DNA, CDR3 protein. A D gene is named only where the DNA matches it firmly. Clone size is not always given. Where it is, it says once, few, many or a class for expanded clones.

>TRBJ1-2|many|TRBV28|TRBD1
TGTGCCAGCAGCCCGGACAGGGCTGGCTACACCTTC
CASSPDRAGYTF
>TRBJ2-5|-|TRBV27|-
TGTGCCAGCAGTCCAGACCGTCTCCCAGAGACCCAGTACTTC
CASSPDRLPETQYF
>TRBJ2-3|-|TRBV27|-
TGTGCCAGCAGTGTAGATGGCGGTTACACAGATACGCAGTATTTT
CASSVDGGYTDTQYF
>TRBJ1-1|few|TRBV3-1|-
TGTGCCAGCAGCCAAGATTGGGCACCTGAAGCTTTCTTT
CASSQDWAPEAFF
>TRBJ2-2|few|TRBV7-8|-
TGTGCCAGCAGTTGGGGACAGGGAGTAGCGGGAGCCGGGGAGCTGTTTTTT
CASSWGQGVAGAGELFF
>TRBJ1-1|few|TRBV25-1|-
TGTGCCAGCATAAGGGGGACTGAAGCTTTCTTT
CASIRGTEAFF
>TRBJ2-1|many|TRBV6-2/TRBV6-3|-
TGTGCCAGCAGCTTGGACCGCTACAATGAGCAGTTCTTC
CASSLDRYNEQFF
>TRBJ2-7|many|TRBV20-1|TRBD1
TGCAGTGCTAGAGATTGGAGGACAGGGGTCTACGAGCAGTACTTC
CSARDWRTGVYEQYF
>TRBJ2-7|-|TRBV24-1|-
TGTGCCACCAGTGACCAGGGTTACGAGCAGTACTTC
CATSDQGYEQYF
>TRBJ2-7|many|TRBV20-1|-
TGCAGTGCTAACAGGGAGTACGAGCAGTACTTC
CSANREYEQYF
>TRBJ1-4|-|TRBV3-1|-
TGTGCCAGCAGCACCGCGGGGGCAACTAATGAAAAACTGTTTTTT
CASSTAGATNEKLFF
>TRBJ2-2|few|TRBV28|-
TGTGCCAGCCACAGACCGGGACCCGGGGAGCTGTTTTTT
CASHRPGPGELFF
>TRBJ2-7|-|TRBV7-2|-
TGTGCCAGCAGCTTTCGACCCGAACCTCGCTACGAGCAGTACTTC
CASSFRPEPRYEQYF
>TRBJ2-7|once|TRBV2|-
TGTGCCAGACCGAAACCTAAACTGGACTACGAGCAGTACTTC
CARPKPKLDYEQYF
>TRBJ2-5|many|TRBV14|-
TGTGCCAGCAGCCCCCCAGGGAGGTTCTTGGAGACCCAGTACTTC
CASSPPGRFLETQYF
>TRBJ2-2|-|TRBV6-2/TRBV6-3|TRBD1
TGTGCCAGCAGTACCTGGACAGGGAACACCGGGGAGCTGTTTTTT
CASSTWTGNTGELFF
>TRBJ2-7|once|TRBV20-1|-
TGCAGTGCTCACCCGACCGGCTACGAGCAGTACTTC
CSAHPTGYEQYF
>TRBJ2-5|-|TRBV2|-
TGTGCCAGCAGTGAATATCCTAGCGTTATCCAAGAGACCCAGTACTTC
CASSEYPSVIQETQYF
>TRBJ2-5|-|TRBV2|TRBD2
TGTGCCAGCAGTGTGGGACTAGCGGAAGAGACCCAGTACTTC
CASSVGLAEETQYF
>TRBJ2-1|-|TRBV15|-
TGTGCCACCAGCAGAGATCGAGGCCCCAGAGGGGTTGAGCAGTTCTTC
CATSRDRGPRGVEQFF
>TRBJ2-2|few|TRBV5-1|TRBD2
TGCGCCAGCAGCTTGGTAGCGGGAGCCTACACCGGGGAGCTGTTTTTT
CASSLVAGAYTGELFF
>TRBJ2-1|few|TRBV12-3/TRBV12-4|TRBD2
TGTGCCAGCAGACCTGGGACTAGCGGGAGTTCTGAGCAGTTCTTC
CASRPGTSGSSEQFF
>TRBJ2-7|-|TRBV4-3|-
TGCGCCAGCAGCCAAGGTCGATCGGGGAGCTCCTACGAGCAGTACTTC
CASSQGRSGSSYEQYF
>TRBJ2-5|few|TRBV30|-
TGTGCCTGGAGTGTAAGCCCCCGGGAGACCCAGTACTTC
CAWSVSPRETQYF
>TRBJ2-2|-|TRBV20-1|TRBD2
TGCAGTGCTAGAGATATAGCGGGCCCCAGGGAGCTGTTTTTT
CSARDIAGPRELFF
>TRBJ2-3|-|TRBV10-3|TRBD2
TGTGCCATCAGGAAGACTAGCGGGGGCACAGATACGCAGTATTTT
CAIRKTSGGTDTQYF
>TRBJ1-2|-|TRBV3-1|TRBD1
TGTGCCAGCAGCCTTTGGGACAGGGGCTACACCTTC
CASSLWDRGYTF
>TRBJ2-5|many|TRBV7-8|-
TGTGCCAGCAGCTTAGGGTCGCAGGGGGAGACCCAGTACTTC
CASSLGSQGETQYF
>TRBJ1-2|-|TRBV7-6|TRBD1
TGTGCCAGCAGCTTATCAGGGGGTATCTATGGCTACACCTTC
CASSLSGGIYGYTF
>TRBJ1-1|few|TRBV2|TRBD1
TGTGCCAGCAGTCGAGTTCCCGGGACAGGGGGTGCGAACACTGAAGCTTTCTTT
CASSRVPGTGGANTEAFF
>TRBJ2-3|few|TRBV20-1|-
TGCAGTGCTGGGATAGCGGCTAGCACAGATACGCAGTATTTT
CSAGIAASTDTQYF
>TRBJ2-1|few|TRBV11-3|-
TGTGCCAGCAGCCACCCCGCTGGGGGAGACAATGAGCAGTTCTTC
CASSHPAGGDNEQFF
>TRBJ2-1|-|TRBV2|-
TGTGCCAGCAGTAGACGCGATGAGCAGTTCTTC
CASSRRDEQFF
>TRBJ2-5|-|TRBV10-3|TRBD1
TGTGCCATCGGAGACAGGGGTTCCGAGACCCAGTACTTC
CAIGDRGSETQYF
>TRBJ1-1|-|TRBV18|TRBD1
TGTGCCAGCTCATGGAGGAGGGGGCCGGAAGCTTTCTTT
CASSWRRGPEAFF
>TRBJ2-7|-|TRBV4-1|-
TGCGCCAGCAGCCAAGATCAGACCTACGAGCAGTACTTC
CASSQDQTYEQYF
>TRBJ1-1|-|TRBV10-3|-
TGTGCCATCAGTGAGCCAGGGACCCGCACTGAAGCTTTCTTT
CAISEPGTRTEAFF
>TRBJ2-5|-|TRBV5-1|TRBD2
TGCGCCAGCAGCTGGGGGACTAGCGGGCGAGAAGAGACCCAGTACTTC
CASSWGTSGREETQYF
>TRBJ2-3|few|TRBV20-1|TRBD2
TGCAGTGCTAGAGCCCGGCGGGAGGGCGGCACAGATACGCAGTATTTT
CSARARREGGTDTQYF
>TRBJ2-7|many|TRBV20-1|-
TGCAGTGCTGGACTGGCTAGCAGCTACGAGCAGTACTTC
CSAGLASSYEQYF
>TRBJ2-1|few|TRBV18|-
TGTGCCAGCCCCCGGAGGGCTAAAATTTACAATGAGCAGTTCTTC
CASPRRAKIYNEQFF
>TRBJ2-1|few|TRBV4-3|TRBD2
TGCGCCAGCAGCCAAACTAGCGGGAGTACAGGTGAGCAGTTCTTC
CASSQTSGSTGEQFF
>TRBJ2-1|few|TRBV7-9|-
TGTGCCAGCAGCTTAGCGATGGCACGCTCCTACAATGAGCAGTTCTTC
CASSLAMARSYNEQFF
>TRBJ1-2|-|TRBV20-1|TRBD1
TGCAGTGGACAAGGACAGGGCTATGGCTACACCTTC
CSGQGQGYGYTF
>TRBJ2-1|once|TRBV7-9|TRBD1
TGTGCCAGCAGCTCGCCGGACAGGGCATACAATGAGCAGTTCTTC
CASSSPDRAYNEQFF
>TRBJ2-7|few|TRBV7-9|-
TGTGCCAGCAGCGAACGGGACCTCCCTTACGAGCAGTACTTC
CASSERDLPYEQYF
>TRBJ2-1|-|TRBV5-1|-
TGCGCCAGCGGGGACACGAGCTCCTACAATGAGCAGTTCTTC
CASGDTSSYNEQFF